These 27 T cell receptor beta chains were all obtained from the same sample, sequenced in a study of shared clonotypes between healthy human individuals. Produced via immunoSEQ multiplex PCR; TCRdb's table is partial and in-frame only. The top ten clones hold approximately 0.4% of a sample with over 2 million clones, less than 95% of them seen once. Sequencing input: naive CD4+ T cells from PBMCs. Subset denoted: CD45RA+ positively selected. The receptor source for this set is a man younger than 35 in good health. Some clones in this sample may be carry-over from other donors' samples.

The V gene is TRBV7-3, the J gene TRBJ2-5; tentatively, D is TRBD2 (6 bases). Germline V gene lookup returns CDR1 SGHTA and CDR2 FQGTGA. V was pared by 1 base and J by 3 bases, with 12 bases between. This CDR3 spans 15 amino acids. CDR3 amino acids: CASSLRGTGEETQYF. CDR3 DNA: TGTGCCAGCAGCTTAAGGGGGACGGGAGAAGAGACCCAGTACTTC.

V is TRBV2 and J is TRBJ2-7; possible D gene TRBD1, 6 bases. Germline CDR1 SNHLY, CDR2 FYNNEI. V lost 8 bases to trimming and J lost 0 bases, with 14 bases between them. This CDR3 region has 14 residues. CDR3 region: CASGRDRSSYEQYF. CDR3 coding DNA: TGTGCCAGCGGCCGAGACAGGAGCTCCTACGAGCAGTACTTC.

The chain links TRBV5-6 to TRBJ2-2, with no clear D. Germline V gene sequence: CDR1 SGHDT, CDR2 YYEEEE. The CDR3 extends over 15 amino acids. The V end was cut by 0 bases, the J end by 0 bases, with 6 bases between. DNA for the CDR3: TGTGCCAGCAGCTTGGGTGTAGCGAACACCGGGGAGCTGTTTTTT. It is translated as CASSLGVANTGELFF.

The CDR3 spells CASSPGTGTPPGGNQPQHF. The CDR3 DNA reads as TGTGCCAGCTCACCAGGGACAGGGACCCCACCGGGCGGCAATCAGCCCCAGCATTTT. V gene TRBV18 combines with J gene TRBJ1-5; 9 bases match TRBD1. In germline, CDR1 is KGHSH, CDR2 LQKENI. V dropped 2 bases and J dropped 2; count of bases not matched to a gene: 13. This CDR3 spans 19 amino acids.

The chain uses TRBV5-1 and TRBJ2-7; TRBD1 might be the D (5 bases). The length of the CDR3 is 14 residues. V lost 4 bases, J lost 7 bases, and 18 bases lay in between. The germline V gene has CDR1 SGHRS and CDR2 YFSETQ. The DNA of the CDR3 is TGCGCCAGCAGCCCGAGGTCAGGGCTGGATGAGCAGTACTTC. Protein product: CASSPRSGLDEQYF. The complete variable domain, with remaining parts taken from reference TRBV5-1 and TRBJ2-7, reads KAGVTQTPRYLIKTRGQQVTLSCSPISGHRSVSWYQQTPGQGLQFLFEYFSETQRNKGNFPGRFSGRQFSNSRSEMNVSTLELGDSALYLCASSPRSGLDEQYFGPGTRLTVT.

The V and J genes are TRBV14 and TRBJ2-1; 13 bases map to TRBD2. Looked up from germline, CDR1 is SGHDN and CDR2 is FVKESK. This CDR3 is built from 16 residues. V lost 4 bases to trimming and J lost 7 bases; unmatched junction nucleotides: 7. CDR3 sequence: CASSPPGLAGHNEQFF. CDR3 sequence (DNA): TGTGCCAGCAGCCCGCCGGGACTAGCGGGACATAATGAGCAGTTCTTC.

The chain joins TRBV2 to TRBJ2-5; TRBD1 is a possible D gene (6 bases). This CDR3 is built from 13 residues. Looked up from germline, CDR1 is SNHLY and CDR2 is FYNNEI. V lost 6 bases, J lost 2 bases, and 10 bases lay in between. The CDR3 loop is CASRPDSQETQYF. The CDR3 coding sequence is TGTGCCAGCAGACCGGACAGTCAAGAGACCCAGTACTTC.

Comments on this clone: The same CDR3 arises from other DNA sequences in this sample as well. The rearrangement uses TRBV5-1 and TRBJ2-5; tentatively, D is TRBD1 (6 bases). The germline V gene has CDR1 SGHRS and CDR2 YFSETQ. V lost 0 bases, J lost 5 bases, and 14 bases lay in between. The CDR3 loop spans 15 amino acids. In nucleotides, the CDR3 is TGCGCCAGCAGCTTGGACCCTGGGGGCGGCGAGACCCAGTACTTC. Protein product: CASSLDPGGGETQYF.

This clone appeared a single time. The V call is TRBV28, the J call TRBJ2-1; possibly TRBD1 or TRBD2 for D (5 bases each). Trimming stripped 2 bases from V and 16 bases from J, with 15 bases between. The CDR3 contains 12 residues. Germline CDR1 and CDR2: MDHEN and SYDVKM. The CDR3 here is CASSLKGRKEFF. CDR3 in DNA: TGTGCCAGCAGTTTAAAGGGACGGAAGGAATTCTTC.

The chain has TRBV19 and TRBJ2-5, with 8 bases matching TRBD1. The CDR3 extends over 20 amino acids. Per the germline V gene, CDR1 is LNHDA and CDR2 is SQIVND (reference sequence). The V gene end was trimmed by 3 bases and the J gene end by 0 bases; junction bases not matched to a gene: 18. The CDR3 spells CASSMPVWGQDFQNQETQYF. CDR3 DNA sequence: TGTGCCAGTAGTATGCCAGTTTGGGGACAGGATTTCCAAAACCAAGAGACCCAGTACTTC.

The chain joins TRBV29-1 to TRBJ2-4, with D possibly being TRBD2 (6 bases). Germline V gene sequence: CDR1 SQVTM, CDR2 ANQGSEA. The CDR3 spans 17 residues. V lost 7 bases to trimming and J lost 0 bases, with 22 bases between them. The DNA for the CDR3 is TGCAGCGCTACGGGGGACCAGGGACTTCTAGCCAAAAACATTCAGTACTTC. Its translation is CSATGDQGLLAKNIQYF.

V and J are TRBV7-2 and TRBJ2-2, with a tentative D call TRBD2 (6 bases). V shed 10 bases and J shed 6 bases, with 12 bases lying between them. The V gene's germline CDR1 is SGHTA and CDR2 FQGNSA. The CDR3 runs 12 residues. The CDR3 loop is CATKRLAGELFF. The CDR3 DNA reads as TGTGCCACGAAAAGACTAGCCGGGGAGCTGTTTTTT.

The V call is TRBV6-1, the J call TRBJ2-7; 10 bases match TRBD2. The CDR3 covers 16 residues. Trimming cost V 1 base and J 3 bases; bases outside gene matches: 6. Per the germline V gene, CDR1 is MNHNS and CDR2 is SASEGT. The CDR3 sequence: CASSEGRASGSYEQYF. CDR3 in DNA: TGTGCCAGCAGTGAAGGTCGAGCTAGCGGGAGCTACGAGCAGTACTTC.

CDR3 amino acids: CSVRGMIQETQYF. The DNA of the CDR3 is TGCAGCGTTCGAGGGATGATCCAAGAGACCCAGTACTTC. The gene calls are TRBV29-1 and TRBJ2-5, with a weak D call TRBD2 (5 bases). Looked up from germline, CDR1 is SQVTM and CDR2 is ANQGSEA. This CDR3 contains 13 residues. Trimming left V 5 bases short and J 1 base short, with 11 bases between.

In this sample, this clone turned up a few times. The chain employs TRBV29-1 and TRBJ1-1; D is undetermined. V lost 6 bases, J lost 4 bases, and 12 bases lay in between. This CDR3 is 12 amino acids long. Germline V lookup: CDR1 SQVTM, CDR2 ANQGSEA. The CDR3 DNA sequence: TGCAGCGTACGAGGGTCCGGCACTGAAGCTTTCTTT. It yields the protein CSVRGSGTEAFF.

This chain links TRBV2 with TRBJ2-5, with a possible D match to TRBD1 (6 bases). Germline V gene data show CDR1 as SNHLY and CDR2 as FYNNEI. The ends were cut back, 4 bases at V and 5 bases at J, with 17 bases in the middle. The CDR3 is made up of 15 amino acids. This CDR3 is CASSGGWGREETQYF. In DNA form, the CDR3 reads TGTGCCAGCAGTGGCGGGTGGGGGCGCGAGGAGACCCAGTACTTC. Full variable domain (outside the CDR3, taken from reference TRBV2 and TRBJ2-5): EPEVTQTPSHQVTQMGQEVILRCVPISNHLYFYWYRQILGQKVEFLVSFYNNEISEKSEIFDDQFSVERPDGSNFTLKIRSTKLEDSAMYFCASSGGWGREETQYFGPGTRLLVL.

The V gene is TRBV10-3, the J gene TRBJ1-5, with D perhaps matching TRBD1 (6 bases). With 6 bases removed from V and 7 bases from J, the gap between germline ends came to 13 bases. The CDR3 has 13 amino acids. The germline CDR1 and CDR2 sequences are ENHRY and SYGVKD. CDR3 sequence: CAISPGEKQPQHF. CDR3 sequence (DNA): TGTGCCATCAGCCCAGGGGAAAAACAGCCCCAGCATTTT.

The J gene is TRBJ2-3, the V gene TRBV28; 10 nucleotides agree with TRBD1. The CDR3 runs 16 residues. CDR1 is MDHEN and CDR2 is SYDVKM in the germline V gene. Germline trimming cut 8 bases from V and 4 bases from J; bases unmatched to any gene: 12. The DNA for the CDR3 is TGTGCCAGCTGTATCGACAGGGGGCGAGGAGCAGATACGCAGTATTTT. Amino acid sequence: CASCIDRGRGADTQYF.

The CDR3 DNA is TGTGCCAGCAGCTTAGCGCGACTAGCGGGCACCGGGGAGCTGTTTTTT. The encoded protein is CASSLARLAGTGELFF. V usage is TRBV7-8 and J usage is TRBJ2-2; 10 bases agree with TRBD2. This CDR3 contains 16 residues. J lost 4 bases, V lost 0 bases, and 2 bases had no gene match. Germline V CDR1 and CDR2: SGHVS, FQNEAQ.

The V gene is TRBV28, the J gene TRBJ1-5, with D possibly TRBD1 on 6 matching bases. This CDR3 spans 16 amino acids. Germline assignment: CDR1 MDHEN and CDR2 SYDVKM. V dropped 6 bases and J dropped 5 bases, with 20 bases sitting between them. CDR3 sequence reads: CASSLLLGGFYQPQHF. Here the CDR3 DNA reads TGTGCCAGCAGCCTCCTGCTCGGGGGCTTTTATCAGCCCCAGCATTTT.

The chain uses TRBV5-1 and TRBJ1-1, with D maybe TRBD1 (6 bases). This CDR3 contains 15 residues. Germline loops: CDR1 SGHRS, CDR2 YFSETQ. V lost 4 bases and J 5 bases, leaving 18 bases between the germline ends. This chain's CDR3 is CASSLNLQGETEAFF. CDR3 in DNA: TGCGCCAGCAGCCTAAATTTACAGGGAGAAACTGAAGCTTTCTTT.

This clone was seen just once. The chain recombines TRBV28 with TRBJ2-3; 8 nucleotides align to TRBD1. The J segment lost 1 base and the V segment lost 5 bases, leaving 5 bases of the junction unmatched. This CDR3 spans 15 amino acids. In germline, CDR1 is MDHEN, CDR2 SYDVKM. CDR3 in amino acids: CASSARDRRTDTQYF. CDR3 DNA sequence: TGTGCCAGCAGTGCCCGGGACAGGCGCACAGATACGCAGTATTTT.

The rearrangement links TRBV28 to TRBJ1-1; D gene uncertain. Trimming cost V 6 bases and J 5 bases, with 10 bases left between them. Germline CDR1 is MDHEN and CDR2 is SYDVKM. This CDR3 is 12 amino acids long. The CDR3 DNA is TGTGCCAGCAGCCCGCTTAGGACTGAAGCTTTCTTT. It codes for CASSPLRTEAFF.

The chain is built from TRBV7-2 and TRBJ2-7; unclear D gene. This CDR3 is built from 11 residues. Deletions cut 4 bases from V and 5 bases from J, with 6 bases between. CDR1 and CDR2 from the germline V gene are SGHTA and FQGNSA. CDR3 DNA sequence: TGTGCCAGCAGCTACCAGGACGAGCAGTACTTC. Translation: CASSYQDEQYF.

The rearrangement uses TRBV28 and TRBJ2-3; D may be TRBD2 (7 bases). Germline CDR1 reads MDHEN; CDR2 reads SYDVKM. V dropped 6 bases and J dropped 2 bases, with 18 bases sitting between them. The CDR3 is 16 amino acids. In DNA form, the CDR3 reads TGTGCCAGCAGACCTAGATGGGAGGGGGACACAGATACGCAGTATTTT. It codes for CASRPRWEGDTDTQYF.

CDR3 amino acids: CASHPSWDTEAFF. In DNA form, the CDR3 reads TGTGCCAGCCATCCCAGCTGGGACACTGAAGCTTTCTTT. V is TRBV28 and J is TRBJ1-1; unclear D gene. The germline V and J ends were trimmed by 8 bases and 3 bases, with 13 bases remaining between them. The V gene's germline CDR1 is MDHEN and CDR2 SYDVKM. The CDR3 is 13 residues long. The full variable domain, rest sourced from reference TRBV28 and TRBJ1-1, is DVKVTQSSRYLVKRTGEKVFLECVQDMDHENMFWYRQDPGLGLRLIYFSYDVKMKEKGDIPEGYSVSREKKERFSLILESASTNQTSMYLCASHPSWDTEAFFGQGTRLTVV.

The V gene is TRBV9, the J gene TRBJ2-1; perhaps D is TRBD1 or TRBD2 (5 bases each). In germline, CDR1 is SGDLS, CDR2 YYNGEE. V lost 1 base to trimming and J lost 6 bases, with 8 bases between them. CDR3 length equals 13 residues. The chain's CDR3 is CASSVMGTNEQFF. In DNA, the CDR3 is TGTGCCAGCAGCGTAATGGGGACCAATGAGCAGTTCTTC.